This T cell receptor beta chain was found in a study of siplizumab effects on memory and regulatory T cells. The study, taken as a whole, reports: Roughly 80-96% of proliferating CD4+ or CD8+ clones defied assignment to a naive or memory phenotype. Naive T cells appeared more diverse than memory cells and seemed to be major alloresponse contributors. Confirmation that proliferating Tregs from siplizumab cultures had suppressive function was not obtained.

Germline lookup yields CDR1 KGHSH and CDR2 LQKENI. The CDR3 extends over 17 amino acids. V dropped 1 base and J dropped 1; count of bases not matched to a gene: 9. About this clone: Its antigen remains unidentified.

This table comes from immunoSEQ multiplex PCR, and its TCRdb copy is limited to in-frame clones, with some not included. The sample has about 98,000 clones; approximately 90% are singletons. The clonotype was recovered from a human donor in good health. The sequenced sample was CD4+ T cells sorted from blood. The rearrangement uses TRBV18 and TRBJ1-1, with 7 bases aligning to TRBD1. The CDR3 bases are TGTGCCAGCTCACCACTGGTACAGGGGATTTCGAACACTGAAGCTTTCTTT. Encoded protein: CASSPLVQGISNTEAFF.